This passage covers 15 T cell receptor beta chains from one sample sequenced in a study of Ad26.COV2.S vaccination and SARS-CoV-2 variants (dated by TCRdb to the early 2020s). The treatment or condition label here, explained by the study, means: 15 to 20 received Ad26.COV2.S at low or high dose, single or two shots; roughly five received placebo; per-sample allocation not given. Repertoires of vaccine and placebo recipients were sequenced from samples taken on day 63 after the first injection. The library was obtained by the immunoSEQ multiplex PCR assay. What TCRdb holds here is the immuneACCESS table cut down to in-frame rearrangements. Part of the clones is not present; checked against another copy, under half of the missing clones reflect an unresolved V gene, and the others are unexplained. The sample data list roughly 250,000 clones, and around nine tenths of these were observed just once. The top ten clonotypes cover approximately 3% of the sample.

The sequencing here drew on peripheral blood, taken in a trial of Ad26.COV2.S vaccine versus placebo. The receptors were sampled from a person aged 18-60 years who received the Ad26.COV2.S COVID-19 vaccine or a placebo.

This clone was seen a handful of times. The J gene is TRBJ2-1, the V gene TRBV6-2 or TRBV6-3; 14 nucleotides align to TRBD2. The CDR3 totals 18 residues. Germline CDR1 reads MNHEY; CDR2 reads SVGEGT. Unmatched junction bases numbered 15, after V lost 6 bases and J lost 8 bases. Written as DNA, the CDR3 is TGTGCCAGCAGCCCCAGGGCGGGACTAGCGGGAGTGCCCGATGAGCAGTTCTTC. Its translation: CASSPRAGLAGVPDEQFF.

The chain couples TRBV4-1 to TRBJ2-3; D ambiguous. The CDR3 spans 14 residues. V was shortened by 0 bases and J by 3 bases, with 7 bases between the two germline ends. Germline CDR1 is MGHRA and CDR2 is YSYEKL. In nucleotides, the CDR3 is TGCGCCAGCAGCCAAGAGGTAACGACAGATACGCAGTATTTT. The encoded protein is CASSQEVTTDTQYF.

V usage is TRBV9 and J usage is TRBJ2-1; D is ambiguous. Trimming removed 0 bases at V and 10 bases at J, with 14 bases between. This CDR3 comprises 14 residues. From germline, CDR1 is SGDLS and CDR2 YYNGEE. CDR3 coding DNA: TGTGCCAGCAGCGTAGAGTTAGGGCAGGTCGAGCAGTTCTTC. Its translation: CASSVELGQVEQFF.

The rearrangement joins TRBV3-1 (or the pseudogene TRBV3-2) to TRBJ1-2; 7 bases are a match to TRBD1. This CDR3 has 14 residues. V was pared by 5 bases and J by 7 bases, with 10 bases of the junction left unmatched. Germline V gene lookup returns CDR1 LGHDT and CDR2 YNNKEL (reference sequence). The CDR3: CASSENRGVGGYTF. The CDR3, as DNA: TGTGCCAGCAGCGAAAACAGGGGAGTGGGTGGCTACACCTTC.

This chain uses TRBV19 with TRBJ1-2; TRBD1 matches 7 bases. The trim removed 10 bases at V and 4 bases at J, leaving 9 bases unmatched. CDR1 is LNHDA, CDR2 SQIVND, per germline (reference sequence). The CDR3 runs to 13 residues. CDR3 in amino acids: CATKPRGIYGYTF. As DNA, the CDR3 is TGTGCCACTAAACCCAGGGGGATCTATGGCTACACCTTC.

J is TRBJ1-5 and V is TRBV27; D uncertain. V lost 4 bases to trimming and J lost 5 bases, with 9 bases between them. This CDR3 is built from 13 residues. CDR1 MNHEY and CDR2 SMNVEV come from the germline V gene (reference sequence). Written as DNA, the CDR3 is TGTGCCAGCAGTTATTTGAGGGATCAGCCCCAGCATTTT. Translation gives CASSYLRDQPQHF.

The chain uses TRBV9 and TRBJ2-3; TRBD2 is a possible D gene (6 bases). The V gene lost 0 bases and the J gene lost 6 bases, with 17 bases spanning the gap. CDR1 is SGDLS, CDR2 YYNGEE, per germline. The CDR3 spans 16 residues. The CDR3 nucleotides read TGTGCCAGCAGCGTAGGTTTAGCGGTCCTGTCGGATACGCAGTATTTT. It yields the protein CASSVGLAVLSDTQYF. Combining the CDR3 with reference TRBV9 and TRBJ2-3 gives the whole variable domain DSGVTQTPKHLITATGQRVTLRCSPRSGDLSVYWYQQSLDQGLQFLIQYYNGEERAKGNILERFSAQQFPDLHSELNLSSLELGDSALYFCASSVGLAVLSDTQYFGPGTRLTVL.

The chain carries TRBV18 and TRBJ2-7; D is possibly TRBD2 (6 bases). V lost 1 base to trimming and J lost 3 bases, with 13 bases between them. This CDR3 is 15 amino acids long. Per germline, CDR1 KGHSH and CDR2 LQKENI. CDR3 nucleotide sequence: TGTGCCAGCTCACCACGCTCCGGGGGAGGCTACGAGCAGTACGTC. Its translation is CASSPRSGGGYEQYV.

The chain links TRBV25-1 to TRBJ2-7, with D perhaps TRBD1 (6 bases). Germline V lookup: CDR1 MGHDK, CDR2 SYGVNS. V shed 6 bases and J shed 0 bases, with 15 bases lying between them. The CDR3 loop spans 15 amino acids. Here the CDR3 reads CASSLDRPSSYEQYV. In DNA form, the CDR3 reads TGTGCCAGCAGCCTTGACAGGCCGAGCTCCTACGAGCAGTACGTC.

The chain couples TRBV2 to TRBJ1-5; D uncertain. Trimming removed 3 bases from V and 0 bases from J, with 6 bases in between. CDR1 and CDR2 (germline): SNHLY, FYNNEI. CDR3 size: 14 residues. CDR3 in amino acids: CASSELYSNQPQHF. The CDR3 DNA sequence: TGTGCCAGCAGTGAGCTTTATAGCAATCAGCCCCAGCATTTT. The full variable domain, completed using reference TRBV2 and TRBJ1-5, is EPEVTQTPSHQVTQMGQEVILRCVPISNHLYFYWYRQILGQKVEFLVSFYNNEISEKSEIFDDQFSVERPDGSNFTLKIRSTKLEDSAMYFCASSELYSNQPQHFGDGTRLSIL.

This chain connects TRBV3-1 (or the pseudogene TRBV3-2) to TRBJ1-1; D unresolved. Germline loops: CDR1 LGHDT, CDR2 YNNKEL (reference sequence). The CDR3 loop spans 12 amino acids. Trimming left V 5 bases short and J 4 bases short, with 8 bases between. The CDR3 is CASSSHSTEAFF. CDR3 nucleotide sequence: TGTGCCAGCAGCTCACACTCCACTGAAGCTTTCTTT.

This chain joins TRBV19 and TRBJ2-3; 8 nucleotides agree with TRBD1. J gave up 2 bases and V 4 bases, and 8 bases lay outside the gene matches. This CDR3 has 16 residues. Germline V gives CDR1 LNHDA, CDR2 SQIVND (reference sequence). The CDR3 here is CASSRLTGDLTDTQYF. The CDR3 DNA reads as TGTGCCAGTAGTAGGCTGACAGGGGATCTCACAGATACGCAGTATTTT.

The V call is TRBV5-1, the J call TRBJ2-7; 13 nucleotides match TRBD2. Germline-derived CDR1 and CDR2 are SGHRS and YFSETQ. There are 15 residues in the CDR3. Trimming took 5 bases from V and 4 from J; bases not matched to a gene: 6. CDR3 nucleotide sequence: TGCGCCAGCAGTTTGACTAGCGGGGGGCCTTACGAGCAGTACTTC. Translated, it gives CASSLTSGGPYEQYF.

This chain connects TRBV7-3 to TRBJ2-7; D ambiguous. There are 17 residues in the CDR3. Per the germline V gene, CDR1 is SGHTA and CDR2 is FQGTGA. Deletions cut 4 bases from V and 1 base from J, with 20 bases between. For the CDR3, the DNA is TGTGCCAGCAGCTCCTCCCACTTGGAGCCCAGGTCCTACGAGCAGTACTTC. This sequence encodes CASSSSHLEPRSYEQYF.

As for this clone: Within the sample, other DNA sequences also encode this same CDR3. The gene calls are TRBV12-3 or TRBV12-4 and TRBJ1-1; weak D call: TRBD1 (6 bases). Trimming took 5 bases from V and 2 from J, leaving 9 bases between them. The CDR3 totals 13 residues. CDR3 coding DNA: TGTGCCAGCAGTCGACAGGAAAACACTGAAGCTTTCTTT. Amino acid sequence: CASSRQENTEAFF.